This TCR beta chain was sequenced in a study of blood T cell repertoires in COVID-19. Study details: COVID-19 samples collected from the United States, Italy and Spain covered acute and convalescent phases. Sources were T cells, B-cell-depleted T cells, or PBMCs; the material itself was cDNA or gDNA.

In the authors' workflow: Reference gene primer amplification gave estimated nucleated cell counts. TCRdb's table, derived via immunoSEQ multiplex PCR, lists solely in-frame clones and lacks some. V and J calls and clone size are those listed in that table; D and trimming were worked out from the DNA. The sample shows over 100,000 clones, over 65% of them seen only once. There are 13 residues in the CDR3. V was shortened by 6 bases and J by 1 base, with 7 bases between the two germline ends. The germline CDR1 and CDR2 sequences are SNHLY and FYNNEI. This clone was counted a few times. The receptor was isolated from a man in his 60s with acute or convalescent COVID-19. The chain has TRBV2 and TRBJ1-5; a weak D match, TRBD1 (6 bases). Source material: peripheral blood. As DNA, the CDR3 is TGTGCCAGCAGGACAGGCAGCAATCAGCCCCAGCATTTT. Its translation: CASRTGSNQPQHF.